The entry that follows covers one TCR beta chain sequence. This entry comes from a study of blood T cell repertoires in COVID-19. For the study at large: Acute and convalescent COVID-19 samples came from the United States, Italy and Spain.

Measured with immunoSEQ multiplex PCR; TCRdb has only the in-frame clones, and not every one. Of about 99,000 clones in the sample, about four fifths are singletons; the top ten hold approximately 12%. Germline CDR1 and CDR2: SGHRS and YFSETQ. The trim removed 0 bases at V and 2 bases at J, leaving 12 bases unmatched. The CDR3 is 19 residues long. This chain links TRBV5-1 with TRBJ2-1, with 9 nucleotides matching TRBD2. The material sequenced was peripheral blood. The receptor comes from a human donor in a cohort sampled during active COVID-19. CDR3 loop: CASSLETGWSGGTYNEQFF. The CDR3 DNA sequence: TGCGCCAGCAGCTTGGAGACCGGGTGGAGCGGGGGGACCTACAATGAGCAGTTCTTC.